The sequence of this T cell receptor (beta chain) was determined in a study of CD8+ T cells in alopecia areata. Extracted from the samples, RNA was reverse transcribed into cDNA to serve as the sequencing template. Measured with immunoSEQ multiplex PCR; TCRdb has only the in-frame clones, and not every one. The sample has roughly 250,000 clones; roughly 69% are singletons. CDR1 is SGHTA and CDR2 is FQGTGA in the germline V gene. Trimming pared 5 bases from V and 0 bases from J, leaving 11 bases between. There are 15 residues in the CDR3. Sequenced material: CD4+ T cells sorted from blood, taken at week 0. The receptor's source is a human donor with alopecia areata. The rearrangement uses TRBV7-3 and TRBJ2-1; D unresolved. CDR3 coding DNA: TGTGCCAGCAGCCTCGGGCCGAGCTCCTACAATGAGCAGTTCTTC. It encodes CASSLGPSSYNEQFF.